This T cell receptor (beta chain) was recovered during a study of blood T cell repertoires in COVID-19. This clone was counted a single time. The CDR3 length is 15 residues. The germline CDR1 and CDR2 sequences are LNHDA and SQIVND (reference sequence). Trimming stripped 3 bases from V and 0 bases from J, with 6 bases between. Data came from immunoSEQ multiplex PCR; TCRdb stores just in-frame clones and leaves some out. The sample includes more than 95,000 clones, approximately 90% seen only once; the top ten take approximately 1%. J is TRBJ2-6 and V is TRBV19, with TRBD2 as a possible D gene (6 bases). The TCR comes from a woman of 80 years or more with acute or convalescent COVID-19. The sample was peripheral blood. CDR3 residues: CASSIGSSGANVLTF. CDR3 DNA: TGTGCCAGTAGTATCGGGAGCTCTGGGGCCAACGTCCTGACTTTC.